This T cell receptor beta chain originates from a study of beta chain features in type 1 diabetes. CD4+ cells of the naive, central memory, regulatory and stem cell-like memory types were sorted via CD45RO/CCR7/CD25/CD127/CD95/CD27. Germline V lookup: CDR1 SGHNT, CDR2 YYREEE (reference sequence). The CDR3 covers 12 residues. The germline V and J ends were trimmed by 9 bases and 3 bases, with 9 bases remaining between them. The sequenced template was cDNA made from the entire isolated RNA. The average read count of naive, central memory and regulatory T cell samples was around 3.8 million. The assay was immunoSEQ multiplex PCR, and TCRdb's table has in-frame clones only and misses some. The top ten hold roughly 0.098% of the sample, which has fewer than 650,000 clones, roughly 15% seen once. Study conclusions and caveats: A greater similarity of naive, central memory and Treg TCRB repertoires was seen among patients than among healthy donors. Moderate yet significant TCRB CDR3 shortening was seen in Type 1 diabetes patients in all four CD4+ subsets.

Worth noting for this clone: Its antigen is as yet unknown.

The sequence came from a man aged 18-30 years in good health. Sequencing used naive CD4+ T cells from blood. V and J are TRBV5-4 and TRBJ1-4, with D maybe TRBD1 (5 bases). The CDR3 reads CATQGPNEKLFF. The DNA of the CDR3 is TGTGCCACCCAGGGACCTAATGAAAAACTGTTTTTT.